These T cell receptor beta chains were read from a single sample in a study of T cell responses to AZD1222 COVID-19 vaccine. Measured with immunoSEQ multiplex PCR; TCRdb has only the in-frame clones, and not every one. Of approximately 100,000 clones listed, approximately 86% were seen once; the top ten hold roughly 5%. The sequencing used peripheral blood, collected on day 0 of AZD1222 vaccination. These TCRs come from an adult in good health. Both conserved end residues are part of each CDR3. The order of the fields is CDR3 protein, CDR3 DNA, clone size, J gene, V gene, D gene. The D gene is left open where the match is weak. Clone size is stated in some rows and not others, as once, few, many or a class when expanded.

CDR3aa: CASSELGTSSYEQYF; CDR3nt: TGTGCCAGCTCCGAACTGGGGACTAGCAGCTACGAGCAGTACTTC; abundance: few; j_gene: TRBJ2-7; v_gene: TRBV2; d_gene: TRBD2
CDR3aa: CASSSTEAFF; CDR3nt: TGTGCCAGCAGTTCTACTGAAGCTTTCTTT; abundance: -; j_gene: TRBJ1-1; v_gene: TRBV6-2/TRBV6-3; d_gene: -
CDR3aa: CASSEIGYGYTF; CDR3nt: TGTGCCAGCAGTGAAATCGGCTATGGCTACACCTTC; abundance: -; j_gene: TRBJ1-2; v_gene: TRBV25-1; d_gene: -
CDR3aa: CASSEGTAKETQYF; CDR3nt: TGTGCCAGCAGCGAGGGGACGGCTAAAGAGACCCAGTACTTC; abundance: -; j_gene: TRBJ2-5; v_gene: TRBV9; d_gene: -
CDR3aa: CASSLTSGGQRETQYF; CDR3nt: TGTGCCAGCAGTTTGACTAGCGGAGGACAGCGGGAGACCCAGTACTTC; abundance: -; j_gene: TRBJ2-5; v_gene: TRBV27; d_gene: TRBD2
CDR3aa: CAISESRDRGGYTF; CDR3nt: TGTGCCATCAGTGAGTCCCGGGACAGGGGCGGCTACACCTTC; abundance: once; j_gene: TRBJ1-2; v_gene: TRBV10-3; d_gene: TRBD1
CDR3aa: CASSPQPTGGADTQYF; CDR3nt: TGCGCCAGCAGCCCCCAGCCGACAGGGGGCGCAGATACGCAGTATTTT; abundance: -; j_gene: TRBJ2-3; v_gene: TRBV5-1; d_gene: TRBD1
CDR3aa: CAWVQTDNSPLHF; CDR3nt: TGTGCCTGGGTACAGACCGATAATTCACCCCTCCACTTT; abundance: once; j_gene: TRBJ1-6; v_gene: TRBV30; d_gene: -
CDR3aa: CASSTQSSGANVLTF; CDR3nt: TGTGCCAGCTCTACACAGAGCTCTGGGGCCAACGTCCTGACTTTC; abundance: -; j_gene: TRBJ2-6; v_gene: TRBV18; d_gene: -
CDR3aa: CASSNAYEQYF; CDR3nt: TGTGCCAGCAGTAATGCCTACGAGCAGTACTTC; abundance: -; j_gene: TRBJ2-7; v_gene: TRBV6-2/TRBV6-3; d_gene: -
CDR3aa: CASSRNRGTDQPQHF; CDR3nt: TGTGCCAGCAGTCGTAACAGGGGGACGGATCAGCCCCAGCATTTT; abundance: -; j_gene: TRBJ1-5; v_gene: TRBV27; d_gene: TRBD1
CDR3aa: CATSRDPIDRNQVNSPLHF; CDR3nt: TGTGCCACCAGCAGAGACCCTATAGACAGAAACCAAGTAAATTCACCCCTCCACTTT; abundance: -; j_gene: TRBJ1-6; v_gene: TRBV15; d_gene: -
CDR3aa: CASSTSAGRAGNTIYF; CDR3nt: TGTGCCAGCAGCACTTCAGCAGGGCGCGCTGGAAACACCATATATTTT; abundance: once; j_gene: TRBJ1-3; v_gene: TRBV5-4; d_gene: -
CDR3aa: CASSPEAGTSTDTQYF; CDR3nt: TGCGCCAGCAGCCCGGAAGCGGGGACTAGCACAGATACGCAGTATTTT; abundance: few; j_gene: TRBJ2-3; v_gene: TRBV5-1; d_gene: TRBD2
CDR3aa: CASSTNGVGGNTIYF; CDR3nt: TGTGCCAGCAGTACCAACGGGGTCGGTGGAAACACCATATATTTT; abundance: few; j_gene: TRBJ1-3; v_gene: TRBV28; d_gene: -
CDR3aa: CATSTGNTGELFF; CDR3nt: TGTGCCACCAGCACCGGAAACACCGGGGAGCTGTTTTTT; abundance: -; j_gene: TRBJ2-2; v_gene: TRBV15; d_gene: -
CDR3aa: CASSPYNQVEQFF; CDR3nt: TGTGCCAGCTCACCATATAATCAAGTTGAGCAGTTCTTC; abundance: -; j_gene: TRBJ2-1; v_gene: TRBV18; d_gene: -
CDR3aa: CASSISRGQTDTQYF; CDR3nt: TGTGCCAGTAGTATTTCCAGGGGGCAGACAGATACGCAGTATTTT; abundance: -; j_gene: TRBJ2-3; v_gene: TRBV19; d_gene: TRBD1
CDR3aa: CASSEGTGATGELFF; CDR3nt: TGCGCCAGCAGCGAAGGGACAGGGGCCACCGGGGAGCTGTTTTTT; abundance: once; j_gene: TRBJ2-2; v_gene: TRBV5-1; d_gene: TRBD1
CDR3aa: CASSQDPAGRGTDTQYF; CDR3nt: TGCGCCAGCAGCCAAGATCCGGCGGGGAGGGGGACAGATACGCAGTATTTT; abundance: -; j_gene: TRBJ2-3; v_gene: TRBV4-1; d_gene: -
CDR3aa: CASSDPGQLQETQYF; CDR3nt: TGCGCCAGCAGTGATCCGGGACAGCTCCAAGAGACCCAGTACTTC; abundance: -; j_gene: TRBJ2-5; v_gene: TRBV10-1; d_gene: TRBD1
CDR3aa: CASSWTPGDNEQFF; CDR3nt: TGTGCTAGCAGCTGGACTCCGGGAGACAATGAGCAGTTCTTC; abundance: -; j_gene: TRBJ2-1; v_gene: TRBV7-7; d_gene: -
CDR3aa: CASSQGLASYNEQFF; CDR3nt: TGCGCCAGCAGCCAAGGGCTAGCTTCCTACAATGAGCAGTTCTTC; abundance: -; j_gene: TRBJ2-1; v_gene: TRBV4-3; d_gene: -
CDR3aa: CASSQDRREYGYTF; CDR3nt: TGTGCCAGCAGCCAAGATAGACGCGAGTATGGCTACACCTTC; abundance: -; j_gene: TRBJ1-2; v_gene: TRBV4-2; d_gene: -
CDR3aa: CSVSSVDTEAFF; CDR3nt: TGCAGCGTTAGTTCAGTGGACACTGAAGCTTTCTTT; abundance: -; j_gene: TRBJ1-1; v_gene: TRBV29-1; d_gene: -
CDR3aa: CASSFSMGGRTDTQYF; CDR3nt: TGTGCCAGCAGCTTTAGCATGGGGGGCCGCACAGATACGCAGTATTTT; abundance: -; j_gene: TRBJ2-3; v_gene: TRBV11-2; d_gene: -
CDR3aa: CASSQAGGWTGELFF; CDR3nt: TGCGCCAGCAGTCAAGCAGGGGGGTGGACCGGGGAGCTGTTTTTT; abundance: -; j_gene: TRBJ2-2; v_gene: TRBV23-1; d_gene: -
CDR3aa: CAISGRDGNTIYF; CDR3nt: TGTGCCATCAGTGGAAGGGATGGAAACACCATATATTTT; abundance: -; j_gene: TRBJ1-3; v_gene: TRBV10-3; d_gene: -
CDR3aa: CASSLVGLSLGTEAFF; CDR3nt: TGTGCCAGCAGCTTAGTAGGACTATCTTTGGGGACTGAAGCTTTCTTT; abundance: -; j_gene: TRBJ1-1; v_gene: TRBV7-6; d_gene: -
CDR3aa: CASSLVPGSGTEAFF; CDR3nt: TGCGCCAGCAGCTTGGTACCGGGTTCGGGAACTGAAGCTTTCTTT; abundance: few; j_gene: TRBJ1-1; v_gene: TRBV5-1; d_gene: -
CDR3aa: CASSRDPVGNEQFF; CDR3nt: TGTGCCAGCAGCCGAGATCCCGTCGGCAATGAGCAGTTCTTC; abundance: -; j_gene: TRBJ2-1; v_gene: TRBV7-8; d_gene: -
CDR3aa: CASRTTKKGGGQPQHF; CDR3nt: TGTGCCAGTAGGACAACAAAAAAGGGCGGTGGGCAGCCCCAGCATTTT; abundance: -; j_gene: TRBJ1-5; v_gene: TRBV19; d_gene: -
CDR3aa: CASSPQGVGEQFF; CDR3nt: TGTGCCAGCTCACCACAAGGGGTCGGGGAGCAGTTCTTC; abundance: -; j_gene: TRBJ2-1; v_gene: TRBV18; d_gene: -
CDR3aa: CASIPDRASYNSPLHF; CDR3nt: TGTGCCAGCATCCCGGACAGGGCGAGCTATAATTCACCCCTCCACTTT; abundance: once; j_gene: TRBJ1-6; v_gene: TRBV28; d_gene: TRBD1
CDR3aa: CASRGLAGADHFTDTQYF; CDR3nt: TGCGCCAGCAGGGGGCTAGCGGGGGCCGATCATTTCACAGATACGCAGTATTTT; abundance: -; j_gene: TRBJ2-3; v_gene: TRBV10-2; d_gene: TRBD2
CDR3aa: CASSFALEFEQFF; CDR3nt: TGTGCCAGCAGCTTCGCCTTAGAGTTCGAGCAGTTCTTC; abundance: once; j_gene: TRBJ2-1; v_gene: TRBV11-3; d_gene: -
CDR3aa: CASTPGQGFNQPQHF; CDR3nt: TGTGCCAGTACCCCGGGACAGGGTTTCAATCAGCCCCAGCATTTT; abundance: -; j_gene: TRBJ1-5; v_gene: TRBV19; d_gene: TRBD1
CDR3aa: CASSPPGSYGADTQYF; CDR3nt: TGTGCCAGCTCACCCCCGGGGAGCTACGGCGCAGATACGCAGTATTTT; abundance: -; j_gene: TRBJ2-3; v_gene: TRBV18; d_gene: -
CDR3aa: CASSISGGAFNNEQFF; CDR3nt: TGTGCCAGCAGTATTAGCGGGGGGGCCTTTAACAATGAGCAGTTCTTC; abundance: once; j_gene: TRBJ2-1; v_gene: TRBV2; d_gene: TRBD2
CDR3aa: CASSYRQLSGEAFF; CDR3nt: TGTGCCAGCAGTTACCGACAGTTGAGCGGTGAAGCTTTCTTT; abundance: -; j_gene: TRBJ1-1; v_gene: TRBV6-2/TRBV6-3; d_gene: -
CDR3aa: CASSPLGQVLNIQYF; CDR3nt: TGTGCCAGCTCACCACTGGGACAGGTTTTAAACATTCAGTACTTC; abundance: -; j_gene: TRBJ2-4; v_gene: TRBV18; d_gene: TRBD1
CDR3aa: CASSHTPHLGTVDTEAFF; CDR3nt: TGTGCCAGCAGTCATACCCCTCACCTTGGGACAGTAGACACTGAAGCTTTCTTT; abundance: -; j_gene: TRBJ1-1; v_gene: TRBV6-6; d_gene: TRBD1
CDR3aa: CASSIGRTVNEKLFF; CDR3nt: TGTGCCAGTAGTATAGGGCGGACAGTCAATGAAAAACTGTTTTTT; abundance: -; j_gene: TRBJ1-4; v_gene: TRBV19; d_gene: -
CDR3aa: CASSPVAENTEAFF; CDR3nt: TGTGCCAGCAGTCCAGTGGCGGAGAACACTGAAGCTTTCTTT; abundance: -; j_gene: TRBJ1-1; v_gene: TRBV27; d_gene: -
CDR3aa: CASSSTDTGELFF; CDR3nt: TGTGCCAGCAGCTCGACTGACACCGGGGAGCTGTTTTTT; abundance: once; j_gene: TRBJ2-2; v_gene: TRBV7-2; d_gene: -